This passage covers 13 T cell receptor beta chains from one sample sequenced in a study of CD8 T cells in ankylosing spondylitis. TCRdb re-called the 5' RACE reads through MiXCR, storing one row per CDR3 protein. The repertoire holds around 230,000 distinct CDR3 sequences, with roughly 8.2% as singletons. Material for sequencing was blood, either unsorted or a sorted T cell fraction (not recorded which). These TCRs come from a female donor with ankylosing spondylitis or in good health (not recorded which).

This clonotype was seen at least ten times. The chain links TRBV20-1 to TRBJ2-1; 8 bases match TRBD1. V trimming: 0 bases; J trimming: 4 bases; junction bases outside the gene matches: 2. CDR3 length: 14 amino acids. From germline, CDR1 is DFQATT and CDR2 SNEGSKA (reference sequence). The CDR3 coding sequence is TGCAGTGCTAGAGATCGGGACAGGTACAATGAGCAGTTCTTC. Encoded protein: CSARDRDRYNEQFF.

This clonotype was observed at least ten times. The rearrangement joins TRBV20-1 to TRBJ2-7; D gene ambiguous. Germline V lookup: CDR1 DFQATT, CDR2 SNEGSKA (reference sequence). CDR3 length: 13 amino acids. The germline V and J ends were trimmed by 3 bases and 2 bases, with 11 bases remaining between them. The CDR3 nucleotides are TGCAGTGCTAGTATTGGCAGTGCCTACGAGCAGTACTTC. This sequence encodes CSASIGSAYEQYF.

This clonotype was observed many times. This chain joins TRBV10-3 and TRBJ2-1; TRBD1 aligns across 7 bases. With V trimmed by 6 bases and J by 2 bases, 4 bases remained unmatched. Germline-derived CDR1 and CDR2 are ENHRY and SYGVKD. The CDR3 is 14 amino acids. The CDR3 region is CAIRETGTYNEQFF. The CDR3 region has the DNA TGTGCCATCAGGGAGACAGGGACCTACAATGAGCAGTTCTTC.

This clonotype was detected a few times. This chain uses TRBV14 with TRBJ1-6; 7 positions match TRBD1. Germline CDR1 reads SGHDN; CDR2 reads FVKESK. V lost 8 bases, J lost 6 bases, and 16 bases stayed unmatched. There are 17 residues in the CDR3. The CDR3 nucleotides read TGTGCCAGCCGAGGGACAGCAACTCCCCGGGGTAATTCACCCCTCCACTTT. It specifies CASRGTATPRGNSPLHF. Together with reference TRBV14 and TRBJ1-6, the CDR3 gives the full variable domain: EAGVTQFPSHSVIEKGQTVTLRCDPISGHDNLYWYRRVMGKEIKFLLHFVKESKQDESGMPNNRFLAERTGGTYSTLKVQPAELEDSGVYFCASRGTATPRGNSPLHFGNGTRLTVT.

This rearrangement joins TRBV5-6 to TRBJ2-1; D call uncertain. This CDR3 contains 14 residues. Per the germline V gene, CDR1 is SGHDT and CDR2 is YYEEEE. The ends were cut back, 1 base at V and 3 bases at J, with 8 bases in the middle. This CDR3 is CASSLPGYYNEQFF. Written as DNA, the CDR3 is TGTGCCAGCAGCTTGCCGGGTTACTACAATGAGCAGTTCTTC.

Many counts were recorded for this clonotype. The rearrangement joins TRBV5-1 to TRBJ2-1, with 8 bases aligning to TRBD2. The CDR3 has 15 amino acids. Germline values: CDR1 SGHRS, CDR2 YFSETQ. V lost 3 bases and J lost 6; bases outside the gene matches: 8. This chain's CDR3 is CASSSGLSGGNEQFF. The CDR3 region has the DNA TGCGCCAGCAGCTCTGGACTGAGCGGGGGCAATGAGCAGTTCTTC.

This clonotype has a count of ten or more. The chain employs TRBV5-1 and TRBJ2-2; D possibly corresponds to TRBD2 (5 bases). Per the germline V gene, CDR1 is SGHRS and CDR2 is YFSETQ. The V end was cut by 6 bases, the J end by 2 bases, with 8 bases between. This CDR3 spans 13 amino acids. The CDR3 loop reads CASTSGNTGELFF. CDR3 DNA sequence: TGCGCCAGCACCAGCGGTAACACCGGGGAGCTGTTTTTT.

This clonotype was counted at least ten times. The V and J genes are TRBV20-1 and TRBJ1-6; the D gene is possibly TRBD1 (6 bases). Trimming removed 2 bases at V and 7 bases at J, with 15 bases between. The germline CDR1 and CDR2 sequences are DFQATT and SNEGSKA (reference sequence). This CDR3 spans 15 amino acids. CDR3 sequence: CSARRGGTINSPLHF. CDR3 in DNA: TGCAGTGCTAGACGAGGGGGTACTATCAATTCACCCCTCCACTTT.

In the case of this clonotype: A read error is possible here, since a much larger clone lies one base away. This chain links TRBV11-3 with TRBJ2-1; 11 bases map to TRBD2. Germline loops: CDR1 SGHNT, CDR2 YENEEA. The CDR3 has 19 residues. This CDR3 reads CASSLGSSGRFSSYNGQFF. As DNA, the CDR3 is TGTGCCAGCAGCTTAGGGTCTAGCGGGAGGTTCAGCTCCTACAATGGGCAGTTCTTC.

This clonotype was counted between two and nine times. V usage is TRBV7-9 and J usage is TRBJ2-3; TRBD2 might be the D (6 bases). Trimming took 8 bases from V and 6 from J, leaving 9 bases between them. The CDR3 is 11 residues long. Germline CDR1 and CDR2: SEHNR and FQNEAQ (reference sequence). CDR3 DNA: TGTGCCAGCGGGGGGTTGGATACGCAGTATTTT. It translates to CASGGLDTQYF.

This clonotype was observed at least ten times. The chain recombines TRBV6-2 or TRBV6-3 with TRBJ1-5; D might be TRBD1 (6 bases). The ends were cut back, 2 bases at V and 1 base at J, with 6 bases in the middle. The CDR3 has 14 amino acids. Germline CDR1 is MNHEY and CDR2 is SVGEGT. The CDR3 DNA reads as TGTGCCAGCAGTTACGGGACAAGCAATCAGCCCCAGCATTTT. Its protein product is CASSYGTSNQPQHF.

This clonotype was recorded at least ten times. This rearrangement joins TRBV15 to TRBJ2-1, with a possible D match to TRBD2 (7 bases). CDR3 length equals 14 residues. Trimming removed 7 bases at V and 10 bases at J, with 20 bases between. CDR1 is LNHNV, CDR2 YYDKDF, per germline (reference sequence). CDR3 bases: TGTGCCACCAAGGGGGGGCCCCTCCGTGGGGAGCAGTTCTTC. It encodes CATKGGPLRGEQFF.

In its sample, this clonotype was seen many times. V usage is TRBV12-3 or TRBV12-4 and J usage is TRBJ1-6; D is unresolved. The CDR3 totals 11 residues. Trimming shortened V by 2 bases and J by 7 bases, and 0 bases separated the two germline ends. The CDR3 loop reads CASSLNSPLHF. CDR3 sequence (DNA): TGTGCCAGCAGTTTAAATTCACCCCTCCACTTT.